This passage covers 25 T cell receptor beta chains from one sample sequenced in a study of CD8 T cells in ankylosing spondylitis. From the 5' RACE reads, TCRdb called clonotypes with MiXCR, one entry per CDR3 protein. The sample has some 150,000 distinct CDR3 sequences; under 45% are singletons. Sequenced sample: synovial fluid, either unsorted or a sorted T cell fraction (not recorded which). These receptors were taken from a male donor with ankylosing spondylitis.

This clonotype was recorded at least ten times. The genes are TRBV6-5 and TRBJ2-1; 12 bases fit TRBD2. With 2 bases clipped from V and 11 bases from J, the junction kept 10 bases outside the gene matches. This CDR3 has 16 amino acids. CDR1 and CDR2 (germline): MNHEY, SVGAGI. DNA of the CDR3: TGTGCCAGCAGTTACGCCTGGACTAGCGGGACTTTTCAGCAGTTCTTC. Translated, it gives CASSYAWTSGTFQQFF.

The chain links TRBV27 to TRBJ2-7, with unresolved D. There are 13 residues in the CDR3. Germline CDR1 and CDR2: MNHEY and SMNVEV (reference sequence). Trimming removed 6 bases at V and 5 bases at J, with 14 bases between. The CDR3 DNA follows: TGTGCCAGCAGACTCCTGTTAGGTCACGAGCAGTACTTC. As protein: CASRLLLGHEQYF.

The rearrangement links TRBV29-1 to TRBJ1-2, with 9 bases fitting TRBD1. The CDR3 has 13 amino acids. Trimming cost V 7 bases and J 7 bases; bases outside gene matches: 10. Looked up from germline, CDR1 is SQVTM and CDR2 is ANQGSEA. In DNA, the CDR3 is TGCAGCGCAGCGGGGGACAGGGTCTGTGGCTACACCTTC. Protein sequence: CSAAGDRVCGYTF.

A single count supports this clonotype. This sequence joins TRBV30 and TRBJ1-4, with D perhaps matching TRBD1 (5 bases). V dropped 1 base and J dropped 7 bases, with 13 bases sitting between them. Germline lookup yields CDR1 GTSNPN and CDR2 SVGIG (reference sequence). CDR3 length: 14 amino acids. CDR3 amino acids: CAWSGAAGVEKLFF. For the CDR3, the DNA is TGTGCCTGGAGTGGAGCGGCGGGGGTTGAAAAACTGTTTTTT.

Written as DNA, the CDR3 is TGTGCCAGCAGCCAACTTACCCAATACAATGAGCAGTTCTTC. As protein: CASSQLTQYNEQFF. The V and J genes are TRBV3-1 and TRBJ2-1; D is undetermined. Germline assignment: CDR1 LGHDT and CDR2 YNNKEL (reference sequence). CDR3 length equals 14 residues. Trimming cost V 2 bases and J 4 bases, with 9 bases left between them.

Only a few counts were recorded for this clonotype. The chain is built from TRBV12-3 or TRBV12-4 and TRBJ1-5, with D possibly TRBD1 on 6 matching bases. The CDR3 has 14 residues. V gave up 7 bases and J gave up 4 bases, with 14 bases separating them. The DNA of the CDR3 is TGTGCCAGCACGAACCAGGGGCAGAATCAGCCCCAGCATTTT. This codes for CASTNQGQNQPQHF.

CDR3 sequence reads: CASSPRISRTDTQYF. CDR3 coding DNA: TGCGCCAGCAGCCCCCGGATCTCTAGGACAGATACGCAGTATTTT. This rearrangement joins TRBV4-1 to TRBJ2-3; D ambiguous. Per germline, CDR1 MGHRA and CDR2 YSYEKL. The V gene lost 4 bases and the J gene lost 3 bases, with 14 bases spanning the gap. The CDR3 runs to 15 residues.

The V call is TRBV6-2 or TRBV6-3, the J call TRBJ2-7; D ambiguous. V was clipped by 6 bases and J by 3 bases, with 12 bases between them. The length of the CDR3 is 13 residues. Looked up from germline, CDR1 is MNHEY and CDR2 is SVGEGT. CDR3 region: CASSPGPIYEQYF. The CDR3 nucleotides read TGTGCCAGCAGCCCCGGCCCTATCTACGAGCAGTACTTC.

This chain links TRBV7-2 with TRBJ1-2; the D gene is possibly TRBD1 (6 bases). Germline lookup yields CDR1 SGHTA and CDR2 FQGNSA. V was clipped by 3 bases and J by 2 bases, with 13 bases between them. The CDR3 is 15 residues long. Here the CDR3 reads CASSFLETGNYGYTF. For the CDR3, the DNA is TGTGCCAGCAGCTTCTTAGAAACAGGGAACTATGGCTACACCTTC. The complete variable domain, with remaining parts taken from reference TRBV7-2 and TRBJ1-2, reads GAGVSQSPSNKVTEKGKDVELRCDPISGHTALYWYRQSLGQGLEFLIYFQGNSAPDKSGLPSDRFSAERTGGSVSTLTIQRTQQEDSAVYLCASSFLETGNYGYTFGSGTRLTVV.

The chain combines TRBV4-3 with TRBJ2-1; no reliable D call. With 0 bases removed from V and 4 bases from J, the gap between germline ends came to 13 bases. The CDR3 length is 16 residues. The germline gives CDR1 LGHNA, CDR2 YSLEER. CDR3 sequence (DNA): TGCGCCAGCAGCCAAGATGTGGGGTTGCAATACAATGAGCAGTTCTTC. It encodes CASSQDVGLQYNEQFF.

This clonotype came up a few times. J is TRBJ2-3 and V is TRBV14; D may be TRBD1 or TRBD2 (5 bases each). V dropped 4 bases and J dropped 7 bases, with 12 bases sitting between them. Germline V gene lookup returns CDR1 SGHDN and CDR2 FVKESK. The CDR3 spans 13 residues. The DNA of the CDR3 is TGTGCCAGCAGCCCCGGGACGGGCTATACGCAGTATTTT. It translates to CASSPGTGYTQYF.

This clonotype was counted ten times or more. The gene calls are TRBV4-3 and TRBJ2-1, with 9 bases that match TRBD2. Germline V gives CDR1 LGHNA, CDR2 YSLEER. The CDR3 contains 17 residues. Unmatched junction bases numbered 10, after V lost 0 bases and J lost 7 bases. The CDR3 loop is CASSQDFMGLASNEQFF. The CDR3 nucleotides read TGCGCCAGCAGCCAAGATTTTATGGGACTAGCTTCGAATGAGCAGTTCTTC.

The gene calls are TRBV11-2 and TRBJ1-3; unclear D gene. In germline, CDR1 is SGHAT, CDR2 FQNNGV. The CDR3 spans 13 residues. V dropped 4 bases and J dropped 15 bases, with 19 bases sitting between them. CDR3 coding DNA: TGTGCCAGCAGCTCCCTCCGGACGTCACAAGGATATTTT. Translation: CASSSLRTSQGYF.

This clonotype was recorded a few times. The V call is TRBV10-3, the J call TRBJ1-1; no clear D. Germline V gene sequence: CDR1 ENHRY, CDR2 SYGVKD. This CDR3 is built from 14 residues. With 4 bases removed from V and 3 bases from J, the gap between germline ends came to 12 bases. CDR3 amino acids: CAISVNGDHTEAFF. CDR3 nucleotide sequence: TGTGCCATCAGTGTCAATGGGGATCACACTGAAGCTTTCTTT.

J is TRBJ2-6 and V is TRBV12-3 or TRBV12-4, with no clear D. The CDR3 contains 15 residues. Trimming took off 6 bases at V and 0 bases at J, with 9 bases between the two ends. Here the CDR3 reads CASSSSLSGANVLTF. Written as DNA, the CDR3 is TGTGCCAGCAGCAGCAGCCTCTCTGGGGCCAACGTCCTGACTTTC.

This rearrangement joins TRBV6-5 to TRBJ2-7; D gene ambiguous. V lost 0 bases to trimming and J lost 6 bases, with 15 bases between them. This CDR3 has 15 residues. From germline, CDR1 is MNHEY and CDR2 SVGAGI. CDR3 region: CASSYSLTMPREQYF. The CDR3 DNA sequence: TGTGCCAGCAGTTACTCGTTGACCATGCCGCGCGAGCAGTACTTC.

The sample holds many counts of this clonotype. The rearrangement uses TRBV28 and TRBJ2-7; a weak D match, TRBD1 (6 bases). Germline-derived CDR1 and CDR2 are MDHEN and SYDVKM. The V gene lost 2 bases and the J gene lost 4 bases, with 15 bases spanning the gap. This CDR3 has 15 residues. The CDR3 region is CASSLPDRMEYEQYF. CDR3 in DNA: TGTGCCAGCAGTTTACCCGACAGGATGGAATACGAGCAGTACTTC.

The chain joins TRBV6-1 to TRBJ2-2, with unresolved D. The CDR3 loop spans 15 amino acids. Trimming removed 6 bases from V and 6 bases from J, with 17 bases in between. The germline V gene encodes CDR1 MNHNS and CDR2 SASEGT. CDR3 region: CASSPAPLGPGELFF. The DNA of the CDR3 is TGTGCCAGCAGCCCTGCACCGTTGGGCCCCGGGGAGCTGTTTTTT.

The chain has TRBV3-1 and TRBJ1-1, with D tentatively TRBD1 (5 bases). CDR1 is LGHDT, CDR2 YNNKEL, per germline (reference sequence). V lost 0 bases and J lost 9, with 14 bases in between. The CDR3 loop spans 14 amino acids. The CDR3 is CASSQDRAGWKAFF. The CDR3 DNA reads as TGTGCCAGCAGCCAAGATAGGGCAGGGTGGAAAGCTTTCTTT.

This chain connects TRBV18 to TRBJ2-3; 9 positions agree with TRBD1. Unmatched junction bases numbered 6, after V lost 3 bases and J lost 5 bases. The germline CDR1 and CDR2 sequences are KGHSH and LQKENI. The length of the CDR3 is 15 residues. CDR3 residues: CASSPWDRVGDTQYF. In DNA, the CDR3 is TGTGCCAGCTCACCGTGGGACAGGGTAGGAGATACGCAGTATTTT.

The chain uses TRBV28 and TRBJ1-1, with D unclear. Germline CDR1 is MDHEN and CDR2 is SYDVKM. V was cut by 5 bases and J by 5 bases, with 18 bases left in between. This CDR3 is built from 15 residues. CDR3 sequence (DNA): TGTGCCAGCAGTCTTCGGACGGAGAGAGCGACTGAAGCTTTCTTT. Amino acids: CASSLRTERATEAFF.

CDR3 region: CASNGDSLVAQEDTGELFF. DNA for the CDR3: TGTGCCAGCAACGGGGACAGCCTGGTAGCACAAGAGGACACCGGGGAGCTGTTTTTT. The chain employs TRBV19 and TRBJ2-2, with TRBD1 matching 7 bases. V lost 9 bases and J lost 3; bases outside the gene matches: 22. Germline V gene sequence: CDR1 LNHDA, CDR2 SQIVND (reference sequence). This CDR3 has 19 amino acids.

A few counts support this clonotype. The rearrangement uses TRBV11-2 and TRBJ2-6; D is undetermined. CDR1 and CDR2 from the germline V gene are SGHAT and FQNNGV. There are 17 residues in the CDR3. The V end was cut by 3 bases, the J end by 0 bases, with 12 bases between. The DNA for the CDR3 is TGTGCCAGCAGCTTGAGGCGCGGTAGCTCTGGGGCCAACGTCCTGACTTTC. Its translation is CASSLRRGSSGANVLTF.

The chain uses TRBV7-2 and TRBJ2-7, with D hard to call. This CDR3 contains 15 residues. Per the germline V gene, CDR1 is SGHTA and CDR2 is FQGNSA. The V gene lost 1 base and the J gene lost 3 bases, with 13 bases spanning the gap. CDR3 sequence: CASSLVGQRHYEQYF. CDR3 in DNA: TGTGCCAGCAGCTTAGTGGGTCAAAGGCACTACGAGCAGTACTTC.

The chain employs TRBV24-1 and TRBJ2-2, with 8 bases lining up with TRBD1. Per the germline V gene, CDR1 is KGHDR and CDR2 is SFDVKD. The CDR3 totals 15 residues. The V and J ends lost 7 bases and 3 bases, in that order; junction bases with no gene match: 6. CDR3 DNA: TGTGCCACCAGAGAGGGACAGGCGGACACCGGGGAGCTGTTTTTT. Its protein is CATREGQADTGELFF.